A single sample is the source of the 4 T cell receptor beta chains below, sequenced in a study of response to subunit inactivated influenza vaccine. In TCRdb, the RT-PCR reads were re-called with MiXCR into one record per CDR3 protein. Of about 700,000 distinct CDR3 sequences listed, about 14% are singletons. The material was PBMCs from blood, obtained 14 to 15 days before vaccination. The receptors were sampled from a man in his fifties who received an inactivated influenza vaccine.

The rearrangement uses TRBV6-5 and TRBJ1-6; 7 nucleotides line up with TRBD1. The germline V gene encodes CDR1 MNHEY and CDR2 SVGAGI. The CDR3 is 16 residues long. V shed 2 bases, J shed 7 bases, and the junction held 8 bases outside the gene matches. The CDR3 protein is CASSYPPGTDNSPLHF. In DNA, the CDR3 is TGTGCCAGCAGTTACCCCCCCGGGACAGACAATTCACCCCTCCACTTT.

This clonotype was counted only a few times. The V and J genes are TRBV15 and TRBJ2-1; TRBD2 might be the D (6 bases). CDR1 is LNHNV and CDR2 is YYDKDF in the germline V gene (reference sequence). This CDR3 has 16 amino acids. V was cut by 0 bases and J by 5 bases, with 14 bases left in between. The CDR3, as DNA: TGTGCCACCAGCAGAGATTGGGTTAGCGGCCACAATGAGCAGTTCTTC. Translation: CATSRDWVSGHNEQFF.

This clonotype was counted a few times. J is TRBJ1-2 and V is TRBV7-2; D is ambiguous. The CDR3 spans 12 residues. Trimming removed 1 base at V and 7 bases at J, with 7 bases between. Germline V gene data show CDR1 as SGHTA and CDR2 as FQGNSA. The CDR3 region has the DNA TGTGCCAGCAGCTTAGAAATTCTTGGCTACACCTTC. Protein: CASSLEILGYTF. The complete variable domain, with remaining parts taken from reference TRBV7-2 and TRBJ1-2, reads GAGVSQSPSNKVTEKGKDVELRCDPISGHTALYWYRQSLGQGLEFLIYFQGNSAPDKSGLPSDRFSAERTGGSVSTLTIQRTQQEDSAVYLCASSLEILGYTFGSGTRLTVV.

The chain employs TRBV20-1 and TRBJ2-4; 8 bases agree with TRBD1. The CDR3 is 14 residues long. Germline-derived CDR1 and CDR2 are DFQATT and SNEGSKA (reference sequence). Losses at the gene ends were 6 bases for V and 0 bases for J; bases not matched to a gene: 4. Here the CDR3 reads CSASDRVAKNIQYF. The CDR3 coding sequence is TGCAGTGCCTCGGACAGGGTAGCCAAAAACATTCAGTACTTC.